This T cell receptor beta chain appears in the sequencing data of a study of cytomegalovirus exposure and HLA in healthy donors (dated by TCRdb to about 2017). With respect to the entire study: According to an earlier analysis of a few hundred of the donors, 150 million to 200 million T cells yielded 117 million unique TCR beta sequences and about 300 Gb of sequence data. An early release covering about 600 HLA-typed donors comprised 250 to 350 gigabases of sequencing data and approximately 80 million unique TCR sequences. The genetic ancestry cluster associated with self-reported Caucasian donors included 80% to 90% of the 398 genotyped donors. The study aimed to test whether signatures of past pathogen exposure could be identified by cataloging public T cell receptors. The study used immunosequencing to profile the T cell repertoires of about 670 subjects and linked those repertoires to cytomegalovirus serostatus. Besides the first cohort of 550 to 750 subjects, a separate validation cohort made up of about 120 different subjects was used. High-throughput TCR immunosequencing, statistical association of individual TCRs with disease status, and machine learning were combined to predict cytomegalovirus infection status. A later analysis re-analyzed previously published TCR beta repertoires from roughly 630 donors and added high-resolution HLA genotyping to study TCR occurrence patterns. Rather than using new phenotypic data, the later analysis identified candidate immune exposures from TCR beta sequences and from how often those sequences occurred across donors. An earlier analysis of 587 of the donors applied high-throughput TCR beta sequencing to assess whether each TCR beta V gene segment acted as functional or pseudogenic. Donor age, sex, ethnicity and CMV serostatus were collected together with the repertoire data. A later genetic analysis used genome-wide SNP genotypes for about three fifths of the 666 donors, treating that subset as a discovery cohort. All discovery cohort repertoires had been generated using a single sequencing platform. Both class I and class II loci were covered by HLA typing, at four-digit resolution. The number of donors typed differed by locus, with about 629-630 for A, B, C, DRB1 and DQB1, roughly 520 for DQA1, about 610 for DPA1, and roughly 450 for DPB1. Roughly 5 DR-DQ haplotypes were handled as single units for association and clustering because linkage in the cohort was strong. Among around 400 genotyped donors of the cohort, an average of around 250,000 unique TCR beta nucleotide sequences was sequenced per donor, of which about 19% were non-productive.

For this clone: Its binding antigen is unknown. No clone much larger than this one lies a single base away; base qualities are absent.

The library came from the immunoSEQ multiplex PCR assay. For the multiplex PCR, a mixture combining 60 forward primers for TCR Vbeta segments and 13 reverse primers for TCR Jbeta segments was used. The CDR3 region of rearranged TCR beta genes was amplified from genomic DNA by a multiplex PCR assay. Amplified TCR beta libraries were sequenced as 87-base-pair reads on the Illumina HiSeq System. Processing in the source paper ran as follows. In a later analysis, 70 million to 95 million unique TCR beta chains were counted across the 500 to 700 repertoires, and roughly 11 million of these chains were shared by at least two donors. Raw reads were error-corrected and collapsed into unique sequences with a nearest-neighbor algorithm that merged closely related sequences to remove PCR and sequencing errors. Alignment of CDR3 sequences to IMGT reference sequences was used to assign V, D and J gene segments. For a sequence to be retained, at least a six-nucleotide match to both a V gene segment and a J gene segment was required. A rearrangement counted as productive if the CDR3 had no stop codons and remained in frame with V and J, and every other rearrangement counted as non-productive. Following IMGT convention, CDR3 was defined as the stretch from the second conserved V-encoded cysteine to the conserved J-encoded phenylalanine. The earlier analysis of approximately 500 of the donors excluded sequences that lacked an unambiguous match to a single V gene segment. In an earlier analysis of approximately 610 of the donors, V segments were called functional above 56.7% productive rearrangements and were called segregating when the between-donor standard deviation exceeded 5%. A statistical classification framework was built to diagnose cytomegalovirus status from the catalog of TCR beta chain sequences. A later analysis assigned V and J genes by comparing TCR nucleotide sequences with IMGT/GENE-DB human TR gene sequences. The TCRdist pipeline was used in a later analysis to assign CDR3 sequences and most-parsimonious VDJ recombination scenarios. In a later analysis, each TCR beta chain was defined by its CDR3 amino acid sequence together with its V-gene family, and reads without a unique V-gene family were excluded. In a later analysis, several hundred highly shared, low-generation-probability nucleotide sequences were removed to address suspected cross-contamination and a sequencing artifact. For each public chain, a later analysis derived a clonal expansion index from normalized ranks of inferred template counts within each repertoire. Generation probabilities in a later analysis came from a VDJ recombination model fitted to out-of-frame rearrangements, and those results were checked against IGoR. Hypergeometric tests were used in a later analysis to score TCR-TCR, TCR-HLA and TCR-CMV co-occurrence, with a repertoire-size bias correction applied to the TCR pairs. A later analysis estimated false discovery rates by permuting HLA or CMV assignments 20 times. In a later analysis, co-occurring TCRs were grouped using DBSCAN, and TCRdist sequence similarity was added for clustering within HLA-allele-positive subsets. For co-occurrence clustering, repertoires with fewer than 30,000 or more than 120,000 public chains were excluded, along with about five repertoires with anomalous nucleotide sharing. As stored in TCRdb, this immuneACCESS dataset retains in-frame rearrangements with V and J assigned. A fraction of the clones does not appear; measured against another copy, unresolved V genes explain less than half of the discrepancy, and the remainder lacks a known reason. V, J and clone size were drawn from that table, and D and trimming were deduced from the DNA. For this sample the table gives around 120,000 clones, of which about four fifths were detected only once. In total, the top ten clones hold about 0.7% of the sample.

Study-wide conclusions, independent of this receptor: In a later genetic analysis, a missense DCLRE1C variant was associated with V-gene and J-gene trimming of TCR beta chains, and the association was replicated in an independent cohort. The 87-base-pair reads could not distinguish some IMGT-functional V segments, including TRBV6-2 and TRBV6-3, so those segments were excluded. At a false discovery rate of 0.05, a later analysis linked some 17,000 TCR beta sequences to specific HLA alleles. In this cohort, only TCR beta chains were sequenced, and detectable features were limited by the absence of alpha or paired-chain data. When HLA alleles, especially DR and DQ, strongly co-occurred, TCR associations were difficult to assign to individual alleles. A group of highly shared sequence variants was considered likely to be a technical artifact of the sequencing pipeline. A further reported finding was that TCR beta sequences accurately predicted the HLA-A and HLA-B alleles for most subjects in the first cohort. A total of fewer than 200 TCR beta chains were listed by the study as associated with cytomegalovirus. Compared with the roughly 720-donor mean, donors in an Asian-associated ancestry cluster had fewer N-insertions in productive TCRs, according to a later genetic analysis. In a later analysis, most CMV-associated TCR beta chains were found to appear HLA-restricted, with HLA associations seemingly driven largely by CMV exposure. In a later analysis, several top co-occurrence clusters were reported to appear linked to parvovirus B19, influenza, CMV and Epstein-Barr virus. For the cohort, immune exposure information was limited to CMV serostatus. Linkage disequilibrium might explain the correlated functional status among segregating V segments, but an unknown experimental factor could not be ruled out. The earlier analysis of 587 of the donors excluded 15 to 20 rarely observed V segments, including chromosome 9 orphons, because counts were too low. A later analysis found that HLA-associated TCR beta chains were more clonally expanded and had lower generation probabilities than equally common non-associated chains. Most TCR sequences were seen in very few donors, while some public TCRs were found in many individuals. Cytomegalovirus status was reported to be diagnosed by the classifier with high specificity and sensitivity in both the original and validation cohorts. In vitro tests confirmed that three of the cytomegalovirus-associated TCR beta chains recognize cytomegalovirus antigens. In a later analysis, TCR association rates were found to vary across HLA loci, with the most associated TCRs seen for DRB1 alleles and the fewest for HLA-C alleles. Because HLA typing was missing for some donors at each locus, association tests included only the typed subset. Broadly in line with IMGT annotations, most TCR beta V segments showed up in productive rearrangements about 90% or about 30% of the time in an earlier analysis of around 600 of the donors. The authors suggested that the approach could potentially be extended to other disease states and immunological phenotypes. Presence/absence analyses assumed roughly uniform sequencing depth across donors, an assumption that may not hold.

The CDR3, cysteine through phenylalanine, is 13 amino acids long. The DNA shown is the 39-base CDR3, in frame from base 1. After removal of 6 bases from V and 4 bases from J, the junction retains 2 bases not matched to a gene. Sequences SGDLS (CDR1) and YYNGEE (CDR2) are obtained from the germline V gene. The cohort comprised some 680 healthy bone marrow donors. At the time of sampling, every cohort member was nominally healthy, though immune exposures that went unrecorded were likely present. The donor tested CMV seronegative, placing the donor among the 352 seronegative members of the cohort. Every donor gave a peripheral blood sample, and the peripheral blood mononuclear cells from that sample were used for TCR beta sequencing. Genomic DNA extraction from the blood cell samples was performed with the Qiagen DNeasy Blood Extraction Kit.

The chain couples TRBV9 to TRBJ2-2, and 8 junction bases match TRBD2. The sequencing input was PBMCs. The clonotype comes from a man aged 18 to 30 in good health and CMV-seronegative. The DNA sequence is TGTGCCAGCAAGAGCGGGAGCACCGGGGAGCTGTTTTTT. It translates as CASKSGSTGELFF.